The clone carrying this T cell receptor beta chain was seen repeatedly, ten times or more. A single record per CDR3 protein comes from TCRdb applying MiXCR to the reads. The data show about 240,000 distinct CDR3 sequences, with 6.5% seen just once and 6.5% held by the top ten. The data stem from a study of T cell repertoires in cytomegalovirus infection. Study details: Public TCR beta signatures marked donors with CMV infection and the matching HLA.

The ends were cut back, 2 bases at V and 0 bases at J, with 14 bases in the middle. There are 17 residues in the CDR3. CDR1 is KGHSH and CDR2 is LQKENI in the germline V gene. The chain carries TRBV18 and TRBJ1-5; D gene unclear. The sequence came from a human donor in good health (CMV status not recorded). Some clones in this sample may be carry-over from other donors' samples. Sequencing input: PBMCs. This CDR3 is CASSPSRPGGSNQPQHF. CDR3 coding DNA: TGTGCCAGCTCACCATCGAGACCCGGCGGTAGCAATCAGCCCCAGCATTTT.